This TCR beta chain was observed in a study of OX40 agonist ivuxolimab in advanced cancers. Study observations and caveats: Clonal expansion in partial responders at 0.1-3.0 mg/kg ranked among the lowest. At doses 0.1 to 3.0 mg/kg, CD4+ and CD8+ clones expanded. No antigen was identified for the clonally expanded peripheral T cells.

Profiled with immunoSEQ multiplex PCR; TCRdb holds only in-frame clones, not every one. This table holds fewer than 90,000 clones, approximately 89% found once. A note on this clone: The antigen remains undetermined.

The sequence came from an adult with an advanced solid tumor such as melanoma, head and neck, liver or kidney cancer. Source: CD4+ or CD8+ T cells sorted from blood, taken in a trial of the OX40 agonist ivuxolimab.

In nucleotides, the CDR3 is TGCGCCAGCAGCTCGATCACCGGGACTTTTAAAACAGATACGCAGTATTTT. Translated, it gives CASSSITGTFKTDTQYF. The chain couples TRBV5-1 to TRBJ2-3; weak D call: TRBD2 (6 bases). Trimming removed 3 bases at V and 3 bases at J, with 20 bases between. The CDR3 sequence is 17 residues long. Per germline, CDR1 SGHRS and CDR2 YFSETQ.